Listed below are T cell receptor beta chains from one sample, sequenced in a study of T cells in Graves' hyperthyroidism and ophthalmopathy. TCRdb independently ran MiXCR on the multiplex PCR reads; one entry per CDR3 protein. In the table there are about 400,000 distinct CDR3 sequences, roughly 15% of which are singletons. Sequencing used blood. These TCRs come from a woman aged 25 to 39 with Graves' ophthalmopathy. CDR3s include the opening cysteine and the closing phenylalanine or tryptophan. The D gene is left open where the match is weak. A row's size may be missing; if present it is once, few, many or a size class.

cdr3_aa,cdr3_nt,clone_size,v_call,d_call,j_call
CASSSRARNTGELFF,TGTGCCAGCAGCTCACGTGCCCGGAACACCGGGGAGCTGTTTTTT,many,TRBV7-3,-,TRBJ2-2
CAWSLGIADTQYF,TGTGCCTGGAGTCTTGGTATTGCAGATACGCAGTATTTT,many,TRBV30,-,TRBJ2-3
CAISEEGGEKLFF,TGTGCCATCAGTGAGGAGGGTGGTGAAAAACTGTTTTTT,-,TRBV10-3,-,TRBJ1-4
CASSQDFMAQPQHF,TGTGCCAGCAGCCAAGATTTCATGGCGCAGCCCCAGCATTTT,-,TRBV4-2,-,TRBJ1-5
CSVAKGGQGEKLFF,TGCAGCGTAGCCAAGGGTGGACAGGGCGAAAAACTGTTTTTT,-,TRBV29-1,TRBD1,TRBJ1-4
CASSLRQGLQETQYF,TGTGCCAGCAGCCTCCGACAGGGGCTACAAGAGACCCAGTACTTC,many,TRBV7-2,TRBD1,TRBJ2-5
CASSDITSGGSDEQFF,TGTGCCAGCAGTGATATTACTAGCGGGGGTTCGGATGAGCAGTTCTTC,-,TRBV6-1,TRBD2,TRBJ2-1
CSAAQGAPNYQPQHF,TGCAGTGCGGCACAGGGGGCTCCAAATTATCAGCCCCAGCATTTT,many,TRBV20-1,TRBD1,TRBJ1-5
CSARDVGQGAETQYF,TGCAGTGCTAGAGATGTGGGACAGGGGGCAGAGACCCAGTACTTC,-,TRBV20-1,TRBD1,TRBJ2-5
CASTVYFEDTEAFF,TGTGCCAGTACCGTCTACTTTGAGGACACTGAAGCTTTCTTT,many,TRBV28,-,TRBJ1-1
CASTSSGDTQYF,TGTGCCAGCACCTCCTCGGGAGATACGCAGTATTTT,many,TRBV28,-,TRBJ2-3
CASSPGQGVADTQYF,TGTGCCAGCTCCCCCGGACAGGGTGTTGCAGATACGCAGTATTTT,once,TRBV18,TRBD1,TRBJ2-3
CASSHTGQGFTYNEQFF,TGCGCCAGCAGCCATACGGGACAGGGGTTCACCTACAATGAGCAGTTCTTC,once,TRBV4-1,TRBD1,TRBJ2-1
CASSLSAARHGYTF,TGCGCCAGCAGCTTGAGCGCCGCCCGGCACGGCTACACCTTC,few,TRBV5-1,-,TRBJ1-2
CASSHPGFSNQPQHF,TGCGCCAGCAGCCATCCCGGGTTTAGCAATCAGCCCCAGCATTTT,-,TRBV4-1,-,TRBJ1-5
CASSGDLNTEAFF,TGTGCCAGCAGCGGAGATCTGAACACTGAAGCTTTCTTT,many,TRBV11-2,-,TRBJ1-1
CAISEPGGNEQFF,TGTGCCATCAGTGAGCCAGGGGGCAATGAGCAGTTCTTC,many,TRBV10-3,TRBD1,TRBJ2-1
CASSLGIVNQPQHF,TGTGCCAGCAGTTTGGGGATTGTTAATCAGCCCCAGCATTTT,many,TRBV12-3/TRBV12-4,-,TRBJ1-5
CASSTRLEFMNTEAFF,TGTGCCAGCAGCACTCGGTTGGAGTTTATGAACACTGAAGCTTTCTTT,many,TRBV28,-,TRBJ1-1
CASSYSTGLGYTF,TGTGCCAGCAGTTACTCAACAGGGTTGGGCTACACCTTC,-,TRBV6-5,-,TRBJ1-2
CASSWGRQETQYF,TGTGCCAGCAGTTGGGGACGACAAGAGACCCAGTACTTC,-,TRBV12-3/TRBV12-4,-,TRBJ2-5
CASSPQTGSTDTQYF,TGTGCCAGCTCACCCCAGACAGGGAGCACAGATACGCAGTATTTT,many,TRBV18,TRBD1,TRBJ2-3